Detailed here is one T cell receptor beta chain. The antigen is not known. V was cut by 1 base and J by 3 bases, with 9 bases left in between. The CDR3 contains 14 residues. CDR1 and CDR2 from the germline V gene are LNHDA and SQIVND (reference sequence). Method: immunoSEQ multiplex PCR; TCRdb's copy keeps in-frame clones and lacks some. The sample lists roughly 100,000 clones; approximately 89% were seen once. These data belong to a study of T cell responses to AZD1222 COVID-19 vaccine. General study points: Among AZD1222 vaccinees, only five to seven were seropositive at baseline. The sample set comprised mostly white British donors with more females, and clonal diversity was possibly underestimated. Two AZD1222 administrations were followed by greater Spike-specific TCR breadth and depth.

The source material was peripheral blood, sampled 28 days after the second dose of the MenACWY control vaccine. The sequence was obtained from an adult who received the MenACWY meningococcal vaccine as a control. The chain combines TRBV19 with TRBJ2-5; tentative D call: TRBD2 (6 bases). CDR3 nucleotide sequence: TGTGCCAGTAGTATAGGGAGGACTAAAGAGACCCAGTACTTC. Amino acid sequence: CASSIGRTKETQYF.